This T cell receptor beta chain was recorded in a study of T-cell memory formation after mild COVID-19. For the study at large: Clustering of TCRs was largely donor specific.

Via MiXCR, TCRdb re-called the 5' RACE reads, giving one row per CDR3 protein. The sample lists 250,000 to 300,000 distinct CDR3 sequences, roughly 17% seen once, with about a fifth in the top ten. This CDR3 is 16 amino acids long. V was shortened by 2 bases and J by 0 bases, with 10 bases between the two germline ends. Looked up from germline, CDR1 is KGHSH and CDR2 is LQKENI. This clonotype appeared many times. This sequence originates from a man in his late teens or twenties who had mild COVID-19 (a few samples of this study predate the infection). Cell type and time point are not known. The V gene is TRBV18, the J gene TRBJ2-2, with unresolved D. The sample comprised PBMCs or a T cell subset sorted from them (not recorded which). This CDR3 is CASSPWAAANTGELFF. CDR3 sequence (DNA): TGTGCCAGCTCACCATGGGCGGCCGCGAACACCGGGGAGCTGTTTTTT.